One and the same sample provided the 7 T cell receptor beta chains below, sequenced in a study of blood T cells in healthy people across ages. Then a second PCR, running about 6 to 11 cycles, was carried out with a sample-barcoded 5' primer and a J-beta primer mix. TCRdb reprocessed the 5' RACE reads via MiXCR and lists one record per CDR3 protein. The sample lists about 900,000 distinct CDR3 sequences; around 49% were seen once. Input material: blood. These receptors were obtained from a man younger than 40 in good health.

The chain uses TRBV6-5 and TRBJ2-1; D might be TRBD2 (6 bases). V gave up 6 bases and J gave up 8 bases, with 17 bases separating them. The germline gives CDR1 MNHEY, CDR2 SVGAGI. The CDR3 has 14 amino acids. The CDR3 coding sequence is TGTGCCAGCAGCCCCCTGGGGGGTGGCCATGAGCAGTTCTTC. Residues: CASSPLGGGHEQFF.

This chain links TRBV6-1 with TRBJ1-2, with a weak D call TRBD1 (5 bases). This CDR3 contains 15 residues. Between the trimmed V and J ends, which lost 3 bases and 1 base, there was a span of 12 bases. Looked up from germline, CDR1 is MNHNS and CDR2 is SASEGT. The CDR3 DNA reads as TGTGCCAGCAGTGATCAGGCGGGGCTTAACTATGGCTACACCTTC. It is translated as CASSDQAGLNYGYTF.

V is TRBV19 and J is TRBJ2-1; 9 nucleotides agree with TRBD1. V lost 6 bases to trimming and J lost 7 bases; unmatched junction nucleotides: 10. Germline assignment: CDR1 LNHDA and CDR2 SQIVND (reference sequence). This CDR3 is built from 15 residues. The CDR3 nucleotides are TGTGCCAGTAGCGCCGGACAGGGGAGGCATAATGAGCAGTTCTTC. Translated: CASSAGQGRHNEQFF. The full variable domain, in which reference TRBV19 and TRBJ2-1 provide the parts outside the CDR3, is DGGITQSPKYLFRKEGQNVTLSCEQNLNHDAMYWYRQDPGQGLRLIYYSQIVNDFQKGDIAEGYSVSREKKESFPLTVTSAQKNPTAFYLCASSAGQGRHNEQFFGPGTRLTVL.

In its sample, this clonotype was seen a few times. The gene calls are TRBV5-6 and TRBJ1-2; 8 positions agree with TRBD1. The CDR3 consists of 15 residues. From germline, CDR1 is SGHDT and CDR2 YYEEEE. J lost 5 bases, V lost 1 base, and 7 bases had no gene match. The DNA of the CDR3 is TGTGCCAGCAGCTTGCCTCAGGGGGCGCGGTATGGCTACACCTTC. Amino acid sequence: CASSLPQGARYGYTF.

The chain couples TRBV27 to TRBJ1-2; TRBD1 matches 7 bases. Germline V gene data show CDR1 as MNHEY and CDR2 as SMNVEV (reference sequence). There are 13 residues in the CDR3. V gave up 11 bases and J gave up 6 bases; unmatched junction bases: 12. The CDR3 is CARGDRDSHGYTF. CDR3 DNA: TGTGCCCGCGGAGACAGGGACTCTCATGGCTACACCTTC.

This clonotype was seen a few times. The chain couples TRBV21-1 to TRBJ2-1; TRBD1, the table's D call, lacks a check against the DNA. TRBV21-1 is a pseudogene. The CDR3 totals 15 residues. The CDR3 is CASSKGAAGVNEQFF. The CDR3 DNA sequence: TGTGCCAGCAGCAAGGGGGCAGCGGGCGTCAATGAGCAGTTCTTC.

The rearrangement joins TRBV5-1 to TRBJ1-1; D uncertain. The germline V gene has CDR1 SGHRS and CDR2 YFSETQ. Trimming shortened V by 0 bases and J by 1 base, and 4 bases separated the two germline ends. The CDR3 runs 13 residues. In DNA form, the CDR3 reads TGCGCCAGCAGCTTGGTGCCGAACACTGAAGCTTTCTTT. Translating gives CASSLVPNTEAFF. Full variable domain (missing parts from reference TRBV5-1 and TRBJ1-1): KAGVTQTPRYLIKTRGQQVTLSCSPISGHRSVSWYQQTPGQGLQFLFEYFSETQRNKGNFPGRFSGRQFSNSRSEMNVSTLELGDSALYLCASSLVPNTEAFFGQGTRLTVV.